A single sample gave rise to the 26 T cell receptor beta chains below, sequenced in a study of T cells in Graves' hyperthyroidism and ophthalmopathy. Amplified TCR beta CDR3 regions came from RNA transcripts. Primed by the HTBI set, a first-round RT-PCR was run on the TCR CDR3. Via MiXCR, TCRdb re-called the multiplex PCR reads, giving one row per CDR3 protein. The sample contains roughly 630,000 distinct CDR3 sequences, about 15% of which appear only once. The sequencing sample was made of blood. These receptors all stem from a woman aged 25 to 39 with Graves' hyperthyroidism.

The chain uses TRBV14 and TRBJ1-2; unclear D gene. CDR3 size: 15 residues. Germline CDR1 SGHDN, CDR2 FVKESK. The ends were cut back, 3 bases at V and 8 bases at J, with 19 bases in the middle. The CDR3 sequence is CASSQARNSLGGYTF. The CDR3 bases are TGTGCCAGCAGCCAGGCGAGGAACAGCCTTGGAGGCTACACCTTC.

This clonotype occurred many times. The V gene is TRBV20-1, the J gene TRBJ2-1; tentative D call: TRBD2 (5 bases). CDR1 and CDR2 (germline): DFQATT, SNEGSKA (reference sequence). This CDR3 contains 15 residues. V was clipped by 1 base and J by 6 bases, with 16 bases between them. CDR3 DNA sequence: TGCAGTGCTAGAGTATTCAGCGGCACGGGCAATGAGCAGTTCTTC. Amino acid sequence: CSARVFSGTGNEQFF.

This clonotype was recorded at least ten times. The chain links TRBV20-1 to TRBJ2-4, with a possible D match to TRBD2 (5 bases). V lost 1 base and J 8 bases, leaving 12 bases between the germline ends. CDR3 size: 13 residues. The germline gives CDR1 DFQATT, CDR2 SNEGSKA (reference sequence). This chain's CDR3 is CSARGEGEHIQYF. CDR3 coding DNA: TGCAGTGCTAGAGGCGAGGGAGAACACATTCAGTACTTC.

This clonotype was counted ten times or more. V gene TRBV29-1 combines with J gene TRBJ1-2; 7 bases match TRBD1. Germline V gene data show CDR1 as SQVTM and CDR2 as ANQGSEA. The CDR3 totals 13 residues. CDR3 region: CSDGTDRNYGYTF. CDR3 nucleotide sequence: TGCAGTGATGGAACGGACAGGAACTATGGCTACACCTTC.

This clonotype was observed a handful of times. V is TRBV6-2 or TRBV6-3 and J is TRBJ2-1; maybe TRBD2 (5 bases). From germline, CDR1 is MNHEY and CDR2 SVGEGT. This CDR3 region has 13 residues. Trimming took off 6 bases at V and 4 bases at J, with 10 bases between the two ends. The CDR3 region has the DNA TGTGCCAGCAGGGACTGGAATTACAATGAGCAGTTCTTC. This sequence encodes CASRDWNYNEQFF.

This clonotype was observed at least ten times. The rearrangement joins TRBV2 to TRBJ2-7; perhaps TRBD1 as D (7 bases). CDR1 is SNHLY, CDR2 FYNNEI, per germline. With 6 bases removed from V and 2 bases from J, the gap between germline ends came to 17 bases. CDR3 length: 15 amino acids. The CDR3 reads CASRSHRGGTYEQYF. The CDR3 DNA is TGTGCCAGCAGGTCCCACAGGGGCGGGACCTACGAGCAGTACTTC.

This clonotype occurred many times. The rearrangement links TRBV2 to TRBJ2-3; a weak D match, TRBD2 (6 bases). The CDR3 covers 12 residues. Trimming stripped 3 bases from V and 7 bases from J, with 8 bases between. Germline-derived CDR1 and CDR2 are SNHLY and FYNNEI. The CDR3 coding sequence is TGTGCCAGCAGTGACGGACTAAATACGCAGTATTTT. This translates into CASSDGLNTQYF.

This clonotype was detected a few times. The chain uses TRBV4-3 and TRBJ1-4, with TRBD1 matching 10 bases. This CDR3 comprises 17 residues. V shed 0 bases, J shed 10 bases, and the junction held 11 bases outside the gene matches. CDR1 LGHNA and CDR2 YSLEER come from the germline V gene. The CDR3 protein is CASSQDHVGDRGGKLFF. CDR3 nucleotides: TGCGCCAGCAGCCAAGATCACGTTGGGGACAGGGGAGGAAAACTGTTTTTT.

This clonotype occurred a few times. The chain combines TRBV6-2 or TRBV6-3 with TRBJ1-4; 12 bases are a match to TRBD1. The CDR3 has 18 amino acids. V shed 6 bases, J shed 7 bases, and the junction held 15 bases outside the gene matches. Germline assignment: CDR1 MNHEY and CDR2 SVGEGT. DNA for the CDR3: TGTGCCAGCAGGCTGTCCGGGACAGGGGGCGTGAGAAGTGAAAAACTGTTTTTT. Protein: CASRLSGTGGVRSEKLFF.

This clonotype occurred many times. The CDR3 loop is CASSPRDRASNQPQHF. The DNA of the CDR3 is TGTGCCAGCTCACCAAGGGACAGGGCGAGCAATCAGCCCCAGCATTTT. The V call is TRBV18, the J call TRBJ1-5; 9 bases match TRBD1. The CDR3 totals 16 residues. The V segment lost 2 bases and the J segment 1 base; nucleotides outside the gene matches: 3. Germline V gene data show CDR1 as KGHSH and CDR2 as LQKENI.

The sample holds a few counts of this clonotype. The rearrangement joins TRBV6-2 or TRBV6-3 to TRBJ2-1, with D unclear. Trimming took 8 bases from V and 2 from J, leaving 10 bases between them. The CDR3 is 13 amino acids. CDR1 MNHEY and CDR2 SVGEGT come from the germline V gene. The CDR3 spells CASQRTAYNEQFF. For the CDR3, the DNA is TGTGCCAGCCAGAGGACGGCCTACAATGAGCAGTTCTTC.

This clonotype was counted ten times or more. The J gene is TRBJ2-7, the V gene TRBV3-1; D ambiguous. CDR1 is LGHDT and CDR2 is YNNKEL in the germline V gene (reference sequence). Trimming cost V 4 bases and J 5 bases, with 9 bases left between them. The CDR3 consists of 12 residues. CDR3 nucleotide sequence: TGTGCCAGCAGCCGACAAGGAGACGAGCAGTACTTC. This encodes CASSRQGDEQYF.

This clonotype was detected ten times or more. The chain recombines TRBV28 with TRBJ2-1; TRBD2 matches 9 bases. The ends lost 7 bases at V and 7 bases at J; junction bases unmatched: 14. The CDR3 totals 16 residues. CDR1 and CDR2 (germline): MDHEN, SYDVKM. CDR3 sequence (DNA): TGTGCCAGCACCCAACTCGGGCTAGCGGGACGGAATGAGCAGTTCTTC. It is translated as CASTQLGLAGRNEQFF.

This clonotype has only a few counts. The CDR3 DNA follows: TGCGCCAGCAGCCAAGACAACCGCGGTCGGACAGGGGCCTACGAGCAGTACTTC. This codes for CASSQDNRGRTGAYEQYF. V gene TRBV4-1 combines with J gene TRBJ2-7; TRBD1 aligns across 9 bases. The V and J ends lost 0 bases and 2 bases, in that order; junction bases with no gene match: 11. The CDR3 extends over 18 amino acids. Germline V CDR1 and CDR2: MGHRA, YSYEKL.

Many counts were recorded for this clonotype. The chain is built from TRBV20-1 and TRBJ2-1, with 10 positions matching TRBD2. The CDR3 has 15 residues. Germline V lookup: CDR1 DFQATT, CDR2 SNEGSKA (reference sequence). J was trimmed by 8 bases and V by 5 bases; bases with no gene match: 12. The CDR3 DNA is TGCAGTGCTCATCTAGCAAGCGGGAGGGCCCATGAGCAGTTCTTC. Protein product: CSAHLASGRAHEQFF.

The table lists this clonotype with a few counts. The chain has TRBV5-6 and TRBJ2-7; D is unresolved. V was clipped by 4 bases and J by 6 bases, with 17 bases between them. This CDR3 is 14 amino acids long. Germline values: CDR1 SGHDT, CDR2 YYEEEE. The CDR3 nucleotides are TGTGCCAGCAGCACTTTGACCAGCCAGGCCGAGCAGTACTTC. Protein product: CASSTLTSQAEQYF.

J is TRBJ1-6 and V is TRBV15; 10 bases are a match to TRBD1. Germline-derived CDR1 and CDR2 are LNHNV and YYDKDF (reference sequence). V was clipped by 4 bases and J by 6 bases; unmatched bases: 3. This CDR3 spans 15 amino acids. DNA for the CDR3: TGTGCCACCAGCACTAGACAGGGGGCTAATTCACCCCTCCACTTT. Translated, it gives CATSTRQGANSPLHF.

This chain joins TRBV25-1 and TRBJ1-2; unclear D gene. The V gene lost 5 bases and the J gene lost 5 bases, with 24 bases spanning the gap. The CDR3 runs 17 residues. CDR1 is MGHDK and CDR2 is SYGVNS in the germline V gene. In DNA form, the CDR3 reads TGTGCCAGCAGTCCAACAAGGTCGTCGGGGATTCGGTATGGCTACACCTTC. Its protein product is CASSPTRSSGIRYGYTF.

Turning to this clonotype: A read error may account for a junction end that differs from germline. The chain employs TRBV19 and TRBJ2-1; D is possibly TRBD2 (6 bases). The CDR3 loop spans 17 amino acids. Germline V gene sequence: CDR1 LNHDA, CDR2 SQIVND (reference sequence). The CDR3 loop reads CAGSMYLAISSYNEQFF. DNA of the CDR3: TGTGCCGGTAGTATGTATCTAGCGATAAGCTCCTACAATGAGCAGTTCTTC.

This clonotype was found a few times. The chain combines TRBV11-2 with TRBJ2-7; the match to TRBD2 covers 8 bases. Germline lookup yields CDR1 SGHAT and CDR2 FQNNGV. Trimming at V came to 4 bases and at J to 5 bases, leaving 16 bases not matched to a gene. This CDR3 is built from 17 residues. The CDR3 loop is CASSSGTRGLVADEQYF. The CDR3, as DNA: TGTGCCAGCAGCTCCGGGACGCGGGGACTAGTGGCCGACGAGCAGTACTTC.

This clonotype was picked up many times. The V gene is TRBV7-6, the J gene TRBJ2-2; D is possibly TRBD2 (5 bases). The germline gives CDR1 SGHVS, CDR2 FNYEAQ. Trimming removed 4 bases at V and 6 bases at J, with 9 bases between. The CDR3 runs to 13 residues. The CDR3 is CASSSIGAGELFF. The DNA for the CDR3 is TGTGCCAGCAGCTCTATCGGGGCCGGGGAGCTGTTTTTT.

The chain has TRBV10-3 and TRBJ1-1; 10 bases fit TRBD1. This CDR3 has 16 amino acids. Germline values: CDR1 ENHRY, CDR2 SYGVKD. Germline trimming cut 5 bases from V and 4 bases from J; bases unmatched to any gene: 10. The CDR3 here is CAISPLRGTGVTEAFF. The CDR3 DNA reads as TGTGCCATCAGTCCATTGAGGGGGACAGGGGTCACTGAAGCTTTCTTT.

The chain recombines TRBV11-2 with TRBJ2-5; perhaps TRBD2 as D (6 bases). V was trimmed by 5 bases and J by 4 bases, leaving 17 bases between them. CDR1 and CDR2 (germline): SGHAT, FQNNGV. The CDR3 has 15 residues. Here the CDR3 DNA reads TGTGCCAGCAGCCCCCGCGGGGCGGAGAGAGAGACCCAGTACTTC. Translation gives CASSPRGAERETQYF.

The rearrangement uses TRBV6-5 and TRBJ2-3, with TRBD1 as a possible D gene (5 bases). The J call may not be correct, given that the DNA end is closer to TRBJ1-5. CDR3 size: 14 residues. Germline loops: CDR1 MNHEY, CDR2 SVGAGI. The CDR3 region is CASSSDRATDTQHF. CDR3 DNA sequence: TGTGCCAGCAGTTCCGACAGAGCCACAGATACGCAGCATTTT.

In this sample, this clonotype turned up a few times. The chain combines TRBV6-1 with TRBJ1-1; tentatively, D is TRBD1 (6 bases). Germline-derived CDR1 and CDR2 are MNHNS and SASEGT. The V and J ends lost 5 bases and 4 bases respectively, with 17 bases between them. This CDR3 region has 15 residues. The CDR3 DNA follows: TGTGCCAGCAGTTTGGCGGGGGGCGAGTCCACTGAAGCTTTCTTT. It encodes CASSLAGGESTEAFF.

The sample holds many counts of this clonotype. The chain links TRBV5-5 to TRBJ2-2, with D hard to call. Germline V CDR1 and CDR2: SGHKS, YYEKEE (reference sequence). Trimming shortened V by 1 base and J by 4 bases, and 14 bases separated the two germline ends. There are 16 residues in the CDR3. In DNA form, the CDR3 reads TGTGCCAGCAGCTTGCAGACCCGGTGCTGCACCGGGGAGCTGTTTTTT. This encodes CASSLQTRCCTGELFF.